Detailed here is one T cell receptor beta chain. The antigen is not known. Per germline, CDR1 MNHEY and CDR2 SMNVEV (reference sequence). This CDR3 is built from 15 residues. With 3 bases removed from V and 5 bases from J, the gap between germline ends came to 13 bases. These data originate in a study of regulatory T cells in long-lasting Graves disease. The study's findings and limits: Persistent-disease Graves' patients showed less TCR diversity than new cases.

The sample's time point: persistent/refractory GD, antithyroid drugs over 5 years with positive TRAb. After RNA was extracted from PBMCs, the TCR library was made from it. The TCR beta library used iRepertoire HTBI primers with Arm-PCR amplification of CDR3. MiXCR was run by TCRdb on the multiplex PCR reads, yielding one entry per CDR3 protein. The data hold about 310,000 distinct CDR3 sequences, with 20% to 25% observed a single time. The rearrangement links TRBV27 to TRBJ1-4; D not resolved. This sample comprised peripheral blood mononuclear cells (PBMCs), obtained when the disease was refractory, from a patient treated with antithyroid drugs. This receptor was identified in a female donor with Graves disease. The CDR3: CASSFYGGGNEKLFF. The CDR3, as DNA: TGTGCCAGCAGTTTCTATGGAGGAGGGAATGAAAAACTGTTTTTT.